This TCR beta chain was found in a study of T cells in women clearing cervical HPV infection. Study-wide context: Case blood was drawn a median approximately 160 days after lesion detection.

Regarding this clone: The sequenced fragment ends 3 residues before the CDR3 boundary, so the rest is inferred from the germline J gene.

All participants had a single incident cervical HPV16 infection, and prevalent HPV16 infections were excluded. This CDR3 is 18 amino acids long. CDR1 and CDR2 from the germline V gene are PRHDT and FYEKMQ (reference sequence). Trimming removed 4 bases from V and 7 bases from J; junction bases left unmatched: 19. This table comes from immunoSEQ multiplex PCR, and its TCRdb copy is limited to in-frame clones, with some not included. The repertoire shows tens of thousands of clones; the top ten hold approximately 6%. The sequenced sample consisted of blood buffy coat. The receptor's source is a woman between 18 and 75 years old with a cervical HPV16 infection that either progressed to CIN3+ or cleared (not recorded which). The chain employs TRBV13 and TRBJ1-3, with TRBD1 identical over 7 bases. CDR3 DNA (partial): TGTGCCAGCAGCTGGAGGGGGGACAGCTTGTTATTTAGGAACACC. Amino acid sequence: CASSWRGDSLLFRNT. The whole CDR3 sequence reads CASSWRGDSLLFRNTIYF.